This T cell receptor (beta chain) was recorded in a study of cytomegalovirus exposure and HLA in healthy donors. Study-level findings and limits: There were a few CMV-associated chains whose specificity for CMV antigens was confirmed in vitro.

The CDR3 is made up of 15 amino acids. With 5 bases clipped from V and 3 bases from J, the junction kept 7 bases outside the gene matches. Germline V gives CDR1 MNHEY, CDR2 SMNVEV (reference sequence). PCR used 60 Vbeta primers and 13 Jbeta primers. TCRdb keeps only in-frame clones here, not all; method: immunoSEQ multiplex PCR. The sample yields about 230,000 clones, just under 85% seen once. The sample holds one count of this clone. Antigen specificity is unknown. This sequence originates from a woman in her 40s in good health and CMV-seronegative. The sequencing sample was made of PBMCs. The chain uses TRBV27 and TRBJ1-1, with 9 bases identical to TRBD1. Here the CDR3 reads CASSPNRGLYTEAFF. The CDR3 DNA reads TGTGCCAGCAGTCCAAACAGGGGGCTTTACACTGAAGCTTTCTTT.